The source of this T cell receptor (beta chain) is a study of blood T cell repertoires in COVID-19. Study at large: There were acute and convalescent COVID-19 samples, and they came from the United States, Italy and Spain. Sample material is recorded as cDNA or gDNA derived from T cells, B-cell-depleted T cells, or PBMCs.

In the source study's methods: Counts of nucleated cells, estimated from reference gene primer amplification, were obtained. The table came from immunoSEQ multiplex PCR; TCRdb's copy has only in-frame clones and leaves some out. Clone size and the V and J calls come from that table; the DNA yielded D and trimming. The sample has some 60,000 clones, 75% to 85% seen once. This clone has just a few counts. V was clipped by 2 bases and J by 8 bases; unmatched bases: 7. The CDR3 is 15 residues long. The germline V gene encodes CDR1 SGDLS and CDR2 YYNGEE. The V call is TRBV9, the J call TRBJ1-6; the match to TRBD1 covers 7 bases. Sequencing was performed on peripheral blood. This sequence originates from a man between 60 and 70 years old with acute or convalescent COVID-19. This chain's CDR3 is CASSVDRDLDSPLHF. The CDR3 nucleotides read TGTGCCAGCAGCGTTGACAGGGATCTAGATTCACCCCTCCACTTT.